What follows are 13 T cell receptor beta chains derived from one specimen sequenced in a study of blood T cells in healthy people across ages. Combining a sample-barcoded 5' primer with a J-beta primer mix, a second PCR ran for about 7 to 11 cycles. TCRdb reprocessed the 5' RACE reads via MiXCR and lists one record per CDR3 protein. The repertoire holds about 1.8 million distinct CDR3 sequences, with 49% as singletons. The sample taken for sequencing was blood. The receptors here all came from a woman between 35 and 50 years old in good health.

This chain's CDR3 is CASSFQGVTIMNTEAFF. CDR3 DNA: TGTGCCAGCAGCTTCCAGGGGGTAACCATTATGAACACTGAAGCTTTCTTT. J is TRBJ1-1 and V is TRBV7-2; TRBD1 agrees at 7 bases. The junction had 10 bases not matched to a gene; V was cut back by 3 bases and J by 0 bases. The germline CDR1 and CDR2 sequences are SGHTA and FQGNSA. CDR3 length: 17 amino acids.

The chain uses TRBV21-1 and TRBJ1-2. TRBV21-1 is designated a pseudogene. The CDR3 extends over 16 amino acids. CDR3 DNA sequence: TGTGCCAGCATCGTCCGGCGGTGGGTCCCTCAGTATGGCTACACCTTC. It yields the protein CASIVRRWVPQYGYTF.

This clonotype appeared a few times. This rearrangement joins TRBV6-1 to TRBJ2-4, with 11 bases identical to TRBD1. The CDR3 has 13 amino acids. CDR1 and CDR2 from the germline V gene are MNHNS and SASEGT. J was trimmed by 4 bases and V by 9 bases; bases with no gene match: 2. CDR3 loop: CARGQGGKNIQYF. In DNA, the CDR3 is TGTGCCAGGGGACAGGGGGGAAAAAACATTCAGTACTTC.

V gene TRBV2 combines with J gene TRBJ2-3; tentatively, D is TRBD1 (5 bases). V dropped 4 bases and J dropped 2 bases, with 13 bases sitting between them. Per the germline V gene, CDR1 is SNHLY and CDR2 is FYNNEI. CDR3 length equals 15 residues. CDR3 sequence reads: CASSGKTGHTDTQYF. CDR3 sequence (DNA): TGTGCCAGCAGTGGGAAAACAGGCCACACAGATACGCAGTATTTT.

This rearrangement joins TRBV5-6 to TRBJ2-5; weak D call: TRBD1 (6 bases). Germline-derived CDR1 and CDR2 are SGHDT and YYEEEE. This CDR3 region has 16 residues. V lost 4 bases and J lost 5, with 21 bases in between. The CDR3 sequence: CASSKPGHPKEETQYF. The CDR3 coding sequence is TGTGCCAGCAGCAAGCCGGGACACCCCAAGGAGGAGACCCAGTACTTC.

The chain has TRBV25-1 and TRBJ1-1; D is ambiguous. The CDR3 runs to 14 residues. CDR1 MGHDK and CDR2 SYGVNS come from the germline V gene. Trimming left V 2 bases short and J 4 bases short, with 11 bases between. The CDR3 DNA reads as TGTGCCAGCAGTGAACCCTCCGTCCGCACTGAAGCTTTCTTT. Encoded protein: CASSEPSVRTEAFF.

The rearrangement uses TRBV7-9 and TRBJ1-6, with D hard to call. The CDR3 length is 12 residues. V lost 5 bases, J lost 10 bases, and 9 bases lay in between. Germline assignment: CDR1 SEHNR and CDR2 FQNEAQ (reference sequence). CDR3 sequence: CASSKQQSPLHF. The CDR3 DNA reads TGTGCCAGCAGCAAACAGCAGTCACCCCTCCACTTT. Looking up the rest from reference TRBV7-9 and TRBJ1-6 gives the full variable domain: DTGVSQNPRHKITKRGQNVTFRCDPISEHNRLYWYRQTLGQGPEFLTYFQNEAQLEKSRLLSDRFSAERPKGSFSTLEIQRTEQGDSAMYLCASSKQQSPLHFGNGTRLTVT.

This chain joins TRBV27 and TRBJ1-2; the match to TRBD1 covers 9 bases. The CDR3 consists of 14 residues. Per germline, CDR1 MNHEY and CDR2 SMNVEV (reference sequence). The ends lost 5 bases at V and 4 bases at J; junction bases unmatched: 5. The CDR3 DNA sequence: TGTGCCAGCAGTAGGACAGGGGAGCGCTATGGCTACACCTTC. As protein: CASSRTGERYGYTF.

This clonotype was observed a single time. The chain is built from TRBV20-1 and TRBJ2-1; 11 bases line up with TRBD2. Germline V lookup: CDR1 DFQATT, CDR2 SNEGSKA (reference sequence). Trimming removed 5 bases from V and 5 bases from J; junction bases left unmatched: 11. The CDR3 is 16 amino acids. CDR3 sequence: CSAYNSRLAGNNEQFF. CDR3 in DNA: TGCAGTGCTTATAATTCGAGACTAGCGGGGAACAATGAGCAGTTCTTC.

The chain's CDR3 is CASSLGLAGKTDTQYF. Written as DNA, the CDR3 is TGTGCCAGCAGTTTAGGACTAGCGGGGAAAACAGATACGCAGTATTTT. J is TRBJ2-3 and V is TRBV2, with 12 nucleotides matching TRBD2. CDR1 is SNHLY and CDR2 is FYNNEI in the germline V gene. V trimming: 5 bases; J trimming: 3 bases; junction bases outside the gene matches: 6. This CDR3 spans 16 amino acids. The full variable domain, completed using reference TRBV2 and TRBJ2-3, is EPEVTQTPSHQVTQMGQEVILRCVPISNHLYFYWYRQILGQKVEFLVSFYNNEISEKSEIFDDQFSVERPDGSNFTLKIRSTKLEDSAMYFCASSLGLAGKTDTQYFGPGTRLTVL.

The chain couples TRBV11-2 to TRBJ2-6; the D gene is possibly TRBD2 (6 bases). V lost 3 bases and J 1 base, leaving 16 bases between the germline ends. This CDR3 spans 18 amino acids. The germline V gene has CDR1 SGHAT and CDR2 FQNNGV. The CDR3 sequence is CASSFFGLSPSGANVLTF. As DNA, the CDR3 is TGTGCCAGCAGCTTTTTTGGACTAAGCCCATCTGGGGCCAACGTCCTGACTTTC. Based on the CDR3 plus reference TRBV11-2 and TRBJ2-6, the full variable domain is EAGVAQSPRYKIIEKRQSVAFWCNPISGHATLYWYQQILGQGPKLLIQFQNNGVVDDSQLPKDRFSAERLKGVDSTLKIQPAKLEDSAVYLCASSFFGLSPSGANVLTFGAGSRLTVL.

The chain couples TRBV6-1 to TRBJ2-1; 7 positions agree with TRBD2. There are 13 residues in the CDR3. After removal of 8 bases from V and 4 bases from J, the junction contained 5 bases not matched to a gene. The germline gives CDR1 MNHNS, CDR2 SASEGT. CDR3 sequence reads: CASGSGPYNEQFF. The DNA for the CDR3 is TGTGCCAGCGGTAGCGGGCCGTACAATGAGCAGTTCTTC.

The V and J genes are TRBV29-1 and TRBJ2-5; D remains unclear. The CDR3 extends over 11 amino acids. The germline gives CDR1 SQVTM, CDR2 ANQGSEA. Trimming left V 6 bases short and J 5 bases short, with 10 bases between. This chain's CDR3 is CSVGWVETQYF. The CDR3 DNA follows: TGCAGCGTGGGGTGGGTGGAGACCCAGTACTTC.